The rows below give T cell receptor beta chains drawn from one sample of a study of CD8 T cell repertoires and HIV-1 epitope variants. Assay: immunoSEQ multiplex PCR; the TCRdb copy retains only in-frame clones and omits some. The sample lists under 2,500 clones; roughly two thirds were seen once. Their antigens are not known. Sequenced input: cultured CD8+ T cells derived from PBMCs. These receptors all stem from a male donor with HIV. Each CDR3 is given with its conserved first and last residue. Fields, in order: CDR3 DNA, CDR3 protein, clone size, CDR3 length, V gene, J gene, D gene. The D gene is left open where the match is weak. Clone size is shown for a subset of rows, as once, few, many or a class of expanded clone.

CDR3nt: TGTGCCAGCAGCTTACTTCCCCTCGGGACTAGCAGCGGGGACACCGGGGAGCTGTTTTTT
CDR3aa: CASSLLPLGTSSGDTGELFF
abundance: -
len: 20
v_gene: TRBV13
j_gene: TRBJ2-2
d_gene: TRBD2

CDR3nt: TGTGCCAGCAGCCCAACCCGGGACAACACAGATACGCAGTATTTT
CDR3aa: CASSPTRDNTDTQYF
abundance: -
len: 15
v_gene: TRBV5-6
j_gene: TRBJ2-3
d_gene: -

CDR3nt: TGTGCCAGCAGTTACGGGACTAGCGGGAGTCCAGATACGCAGTATTTT
CDR3aa: CASSYGTSGSPDTQYF
abundance: -
len: 16
v_gene: TRBV27
j_gene: TRBJ2-3
d_gene: TRBD2

CDR3nt: TGTGCCAGCAGCTTAGGTACAGATCAGCCCCAGCATTTT
CDR3aa: CASSLGTDQPQHF
abundance: -
len: 13
v_gene: TRBV7-9
j_gene: TRBJ1-5
d_gene: -

CDR3nt: TGCAGCGTTGATTCTAGCGGGAGCGGGGAGACCCAGTACTTC
CDR3aa: CSVDSSGSGETQYF
abundance: -
len: 14
v_gene: TRBV29-1
j_gene: TRBJ2-5
d_gene: TRBD2

CDR3nt: TGTGCCAGCAGCTCAGGGACCTCCTCCTACGAGCAGTACTTC
CDR3aa: CASSSGTSSYEQYF
abundance: -
len: 14
v_gene: TRBV7-8
j_gene: TRBJ2-7
d_gene: -

CDR3nt: TGTGCCAGCAGCGTAGCCGCTCAACTTAATGAAAAACTGTTTTTT
CDR3aa: CASSVAAQLNEKLFF
abundance: once
len: 15
v_gene: TRBV9
j_gene: TRBJ1-4
d_gene: -

CDR3nt: TGCGCCAGCAGCCAGGGAGACTCTCCCAACAATCAGCCCCAGCATTTT
CDR3aa: CASSQGDSPNNQPQHF
abundance: -
len: 16
v_gene: TRBV5-1
j_gene: TRBJ1-5
d_gene: -

CDR3nt: TGTGCCAGCAGCCCCACTAGCGGGAAAGATACAGATACGCAGTATTTT
CDR3aa: CASSPTSGKDTDTQYF
abundance: few
len: 16
v_gene: TRBV5-8
j_gene: TRBJ2-3
d_gene: TRBD2

CDR3nt: TGTGCCAGCAGCCCCTCCGTGGGCTCCTACAATGAGCAGTTCTTC
CDR3aa: CASSPSVGSYNEQFF
abundance: once
len: 15
v_gene: TRBV11-2
j_gene: TRBJ2-1
d_gene: -

CDR3nt: TGTGCCACCAGCAGAGAGAGCGGCATGAGGGTGGATACGCAGTATTTT
CDR3aa: CATSRESGMRVDTQYF
abundance: -
len: 16
v_gene: TRBV15
j_gene: TRBJ2-3
d_gene: -

CDR3nt: TGTGCCAGTAGTATAGTAGCGGGAGCAGTAGATACGCAGTATTTT
CDR3aa: CASSIVAGAVDTQYF
abundance: -
len: 15
v_gene: TRBV19
j_gene: TRBJ2-3
d_gene: TRBD2

CDR3nt: TGTGCCAGCAGCGGAGCGGGGGCTCGAGAAAAACTGTTTTTT
CDR3aa: CASSGAGAREKLFF
abundance: few
len: 14
v_gene: TRBV7-2
j_gene: TRBJ1-4
d_gene: -

CDR3nt: TGTGCCAGCAGTTTGGGTGCAGGGGGCCAGCCCCAGCATTTT
CDR3aa: CASSLGAGGQPQHF
abundance: -
len: 14
v_gene: TRBV27
j_gene: TRBJ1-5
d_gene: TRBD1

CDR3nt: TGCAGCGTTGCGGGGACTAGCGGTTTCTCCTACGAGCAGTACTTC
CDR3aa: CSVAGTSGFSYEQYF
abundance: few
len: 15
v_gene: TRBV29-1
j_gene: TRBJ2-7
d_gene: TRBD2

CDR3nt: TGTGCCAGCAGCTCGGAACAGGGGGCCAATGGGGCCAACGTCCTGACTTTC
CDR3aa: CASSSEQGANGANVLTF
abundance: -
len: 17
v_gene: TRBV7-6
j_gene: TRBJ2-6
d_gene: TRBD1

CDR3nt: TGTGCCAGCAGCCACGGGACTGAGAATGAGCAGTTCTTC
CDR3aa: CASSHGTENEQFF
abundance: -
len: 13
v_gene: TRBV7-9
j_gene: TRBJ2-1
d_gene: -

CDR3nt: TGCAGCGTTGATGGAGGGATCGGCTACGAGCAGTACTTC
CDR3aa: CSVDGGIGYEQYF
abundance: -
len: 13
v_gene: TRBV29-1
j_gene: TRBJ2-7
d_gene: -

CDR3nt: TGTGCCAGCAGTGAATTCCGGCCGGGACAGAAAAACTATGGCTACACCTTC
CDR3aa: CASSEFRPGQKNYGYTF
abundance: -
len: 17
v_gene: TRBV25-1
j_gene: TRBJ1-2
d_gene: TRBD1

CDR3nt: TGTGCCAGCAGTCTGGATCGCTGGGGCTACACCTTC
CDR3aa: CASSLDRWGYTF
abundance: -
len: 12
v_gene: TRBV28
j_gene: TRBJ1-2
d_gene: -

CDR3nt: TGTGCCAGTAGTATAGCGGGGGACAGCCTCTACGAGCAGTACTTC
CDR3aa: CASSIAGDSLYEQYF
abundance: -
len: 15
v_gene: TRBV19
j_gene: TRBJ2-7
d_gene: -

CDR3nt: TGTGCCAGCAGCCTCCAAACTAATGAAAAACTGTTTTTT
CDR3aa: CASSLQTNEKLFF
abundance: few
len: 13
v_gene: TRBV16
j_gene: TRBJ1-4
d_gene: -

CDR3nt: TGTGCCAGCAGTTTATTGTTGGGCCCCGGTCCGGGCATTCAGTACTTC
CDR3aa: CASSLLLGPGPGIQYF
abundance: -
len: 16
v_gene: TRBV27
j_gene: TRBJ2-4
d_gene: -

CDR3nt: TGTGCCAGCAGCTTAAGCTTGTTTAGCGGGGGAGGAGAGCAGTTCTTC
CDR3aa: CASSLSLFSGGGEQFF
abundance: -
len: 16
v_gene: TRBV7-2
j_gene: TRBJ2-1
d_gene: TRBD2

CDR3nt: TGTGCCAGCAGCTTAGGCCCTGCAGGGCAGAGGGAGACCCAGTACTTC
CDR3aa: CASSLGPAGQRETQYF
abundance: -
len: 16
v_gene: TRBV7-9
j_gene: TRBJ2-5
d_gene: -

CDR3nt: TGTGCCTGCGGACAGCCGTATAATTCACCCCTCCACTTT
CDR3aa: CACGQPYNSPLHF
abundance: once
len: 13
v_gene: TRBV30
j_gene: TRBJ1-6
d_gene: -

CDR3nt: TGTGCCATATCTGAGCGGGGGGGCTACGAGCAGTACTTC
CDR3aa: CAISERGGYEQYF
abundance: -
len: 13
v_gene: TRBV10-3
j_gene: TRBJ2-7
d_gene: TRBD2

CDR3nt: TGTGCCAGCAGCTGGGAGCCGGCCGCACCGGATACGCAGTATTTT
CDR3aa: CASSWEPAAPDTQYF
abundance: -
len: 15
v_gene: TRBV11-2
j_gene: TRBJ2-3
d_gene: -

CDR3nt: TGTGCCAGCAGGAGACTAGGCTCCTACAATGAGCAGTTCTTC
CDR3aa: CASRRLGSYNEQFF
abundance: -
len: 14
v_gene: TRBV6-6
j_gene: TRBJ2-1
d_gene: -

CDR3nt: TGTGCCAGCAGCCCCGGGACAGGGATCGTAACTAATGAAAAACTGTTTTTT
CDR3aa: CASSPGTGIVTNEKLFF
abundance: -
len: 17
v_gene: TRBV7-9
j_gene: TRBJ1-4
d_gene: TRBD1

CDR3nt: TGCGCCAGCAGCCAATTAGGGACAGGTAACACTGAAGCTTTCTTT
CDR3aa: CASSQLGTGNTEAFF
abundance: -
len: 15
v_gene: TRBV4-1
j_gene: TRBJ1-1
d_gene: TRBD1

CDR3nt: TGTGCCAGTAGTACGACTAGCACAGATACGCAGTATTTT
CDR3aa: CASSTTSTDTQYF
abundance: few
len: 13
v_gene: TRBV19
j_gene: TRBJ2-3
d_gene: -

CDR3nt: TGTGCCAGCAGCGACGGACAACCCCAAGAGACCCAGTACTTC
CDR3aa: CASSDGQPQETQYF
abundance: -
len: 14
v_gene: TRBV7-8
j_gene: TRBJ2-5
d_gene: -

CDR3nt: TGTGCCAGCAGTGATTCAGGTTCGGACTACGAGCAGTACTTC
CDR3aa: CASSDSGSDYEQYF
abundance: -
len: 14
v_gene: TRBV25-1
j_gene: TRBJ2-7
d_gene: -

CDR3nt: TGTGCCACCCCAGCGGAGACCCAGTACTTC
CDR3aa: CATPAETQYF
abundance: -
len: 10
v_gene: TRBV5-4
j_gene: TRBJ2-5
d_gene: -

CDR3nt: TGTGCCAGCAGCTTAGACACCTATGGCTACACCTTC
CDR3aa: CASSLDTYGYTF
abundance: few
len: 12
v_gene: TRBV7-2
j_gene: TRBJ1-2
d_gene: -

CDR3nt: TGTGCCAGCAGCTTAGGGGGTGTCGATGGCTACACCTTC
CDR3aa: CASSLGGVDGYTF
abundance: -
len: 13
v_gene: TRBV7-2
j_gene: TRBJ1-2
d_gene: -

CDR3nt: TGTGCCAGCAGCTTAGGGGGAGCCTTGAACACTGAAGCTTTCTTT
CDR3aa: CASSLGGALNTEAFF
abundance: few
len: 15
v_gene: TRBV7-9
j_gene: TRBJ1-1
d_gene: -

CDR3nt: TGTGCCAGCAGCCCCTCCGACACTTACACTGAAGCTTTCTTT
CDR3aa: CASSPSDTYTEAFF
abundance: -
len: 14
v_gene: TRBV27
j_gene: TRBJ1-1
d_gene: -

CDR3nt: TGTGCCAGCAGCCCCGCGGGGATTGGGACTGAAGCTTTCTTT
CDR3aa: CASSPAGIGTEAFF
abundance: few
len: 14
v_gene: TRBV6-6
j_gene: TRBJ1-1
d_gene: -